The present T cell receptor (beta chain) was sequenced within a study of response to subunit inactivated influenza vaccine. General study results and limits: Each seasonal flu vaccination may recruit only limited new T cells, authors suggested.

This clonotype was recorded a few times. Its cognate antigen is unknown. From the RT-PCR reads, TCRdb called clonotypes with MiXCR, one entry per CDR3 protein. The sample lists 200,000 to 300,000 distinct CDR3 sequences, 12% occurring once. The sequence was collected from a man aged 45-60 years who received an inactivated influenza vaccine. The sample in question was non-naive T cells sorted from PBMCs, obtained 14 days before vaccination.

This CDR3 is CASLTGGREVPGELFF. The CDR3 DNA follows: TGCGCCAGCCTTACAGGGGGGCGGGAGGTCCCCGGGGAGCTGTTTTTT. The chain employs TRBV10-2 and TRBJ2-2; D may correspond to TRBD1 or TRBD2 (8 bases each). Trimming took 8 bases from V and 6 from J, leaving 22 bases between them. In germline, CDR1 is WSHSY, CDR2 SAAADI. The CDR3 loop spans 16 amino acids.